This T cell receptor (beta chain) is drawn from a study of long-term antiretroviral therapy in people with HIV. General study points: Increased diversity was seen after ART, yet it remained lower than in transplant donor controls.

The length of the CDR3 is 18 residues. With 4 bases removed from V and 1 base from J, the gap between germline ends came to 22 bases. The germline gives CDR1 SGDLS, CDR2 YYNGEE. Treatment for all HIV-infected participants took place in the United States. A v3.0 immunoSEQ assay was performed at survey level. Per-sample TRB depth target: roughly 40,000-50,000 T-cell genomes. The assay was immunoSEQ multiplex PCR, and TCRdb's table has in-frame clones only and misses some. The repertoire includes about 20,000 clones, over 65% of them detected once, and about 4.5% sits in the top ten. About this clone: Its cognate antigen is unknown.

V usage is TRBV9 and J usage is TRBJ2-3; either TRBD1 or TRBD2 may fit D (7 bases each). The material sequenced was unsorted PBMCs, taken less than 6 years after starting antiretroviral therapy. This TCR derives from a man aged 30-40 years with HIV. CDR3 nucleotide sequence: TGTGCCAGCAGCCCTTCTACCAGGGGGGGGAAGCGCACAGATACGCAGTATTTT. This gives the protein CASSPSTRGGKRTDTQYF.